The sample holds many counts of the clone carrying this T cell receptor beta chain. These data are taken from a study of metastatic and nonmetastatic thyroid tumors. The entire patient cohort was treatment-naive prior to thyroid surgery. MiXCR re-clonotyped the PCR reads for TCRdb. Of about 40,000 clones detected, about 15% appear once; the ten largest clones hold 9.9%. This CDR3 region has 15 residues. The V gene lost 7 bases and the J gene lost 0 bases, with 14 bases spanning the gap. The receptor's source is a female donor with papillary thyroid cancer or a benign thyroid nodule (not recorded which). Some clones in this sample may be carry-over from other donors' samples. Sequenced material: tumor tissue. The chain recombines TRBV12-3 or TRBV12-4 with TRBJ2-3, with D possibly matching TRBD2 (6 bases). The DNA of the CDR3 is TGTGCCAGCATCCTCTCAGGACTAAGCACAGATACGCAGTATTTT. Its protein product is CASILSGLSTDTQYF.